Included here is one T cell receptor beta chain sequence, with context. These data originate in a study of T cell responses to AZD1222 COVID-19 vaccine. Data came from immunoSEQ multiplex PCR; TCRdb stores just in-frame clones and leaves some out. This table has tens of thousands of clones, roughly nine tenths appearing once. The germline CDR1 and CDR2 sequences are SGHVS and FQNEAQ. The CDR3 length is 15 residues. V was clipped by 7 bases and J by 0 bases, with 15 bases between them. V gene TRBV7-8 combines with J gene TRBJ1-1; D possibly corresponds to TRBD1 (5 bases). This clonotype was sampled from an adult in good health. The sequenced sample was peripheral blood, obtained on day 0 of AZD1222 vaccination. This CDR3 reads CASTPGGVMNTEAFF. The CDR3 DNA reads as TGTGCCAGCACCCCCGGGGGGGTGATGAACACTGAAGCTTTCTTT. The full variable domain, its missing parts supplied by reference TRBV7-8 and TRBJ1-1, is GAGVSQSPRYKVAKRGQDVALRCDPISGHVSLFWYQQALGQGPEFLTYFQNEAQLDKSGLPSDRFFAERPEGSVSTLKIQRTQQEDSAVYLCASTPGGVMNTEAFFGQGTRLTVV.